This TCR beta chain came from a study of CXCR3-negative and CXCR3-positive naive CD8 T cells. UMI-labeled TRB cDNA libraries were prepared by 5' RACE. Using the 5' RACE reads, TCRdb records one entry per CDR3 protein without DNA. The listing records approximately 62,000 distinct CDR3 sequences. The CDR3 has 13 amino acids. Germline CDR1 and CDR2: LGHNA and YNFKEQ. Source material: naive CXCR3- CD8+ T cells from blood. The subset: CD45RO-CCR7+CD27+CD95- naive CD8+ T cells lacking CXCR3 (TNR3-). The clonotype was recovered from a human donor in good health. Some clones in this sample may be carry-over from other donors' samples. V usage is TRBV4-2 and J usage is TRBJ2-7. CDR3 sequence: CASSHVGSYEQYF.